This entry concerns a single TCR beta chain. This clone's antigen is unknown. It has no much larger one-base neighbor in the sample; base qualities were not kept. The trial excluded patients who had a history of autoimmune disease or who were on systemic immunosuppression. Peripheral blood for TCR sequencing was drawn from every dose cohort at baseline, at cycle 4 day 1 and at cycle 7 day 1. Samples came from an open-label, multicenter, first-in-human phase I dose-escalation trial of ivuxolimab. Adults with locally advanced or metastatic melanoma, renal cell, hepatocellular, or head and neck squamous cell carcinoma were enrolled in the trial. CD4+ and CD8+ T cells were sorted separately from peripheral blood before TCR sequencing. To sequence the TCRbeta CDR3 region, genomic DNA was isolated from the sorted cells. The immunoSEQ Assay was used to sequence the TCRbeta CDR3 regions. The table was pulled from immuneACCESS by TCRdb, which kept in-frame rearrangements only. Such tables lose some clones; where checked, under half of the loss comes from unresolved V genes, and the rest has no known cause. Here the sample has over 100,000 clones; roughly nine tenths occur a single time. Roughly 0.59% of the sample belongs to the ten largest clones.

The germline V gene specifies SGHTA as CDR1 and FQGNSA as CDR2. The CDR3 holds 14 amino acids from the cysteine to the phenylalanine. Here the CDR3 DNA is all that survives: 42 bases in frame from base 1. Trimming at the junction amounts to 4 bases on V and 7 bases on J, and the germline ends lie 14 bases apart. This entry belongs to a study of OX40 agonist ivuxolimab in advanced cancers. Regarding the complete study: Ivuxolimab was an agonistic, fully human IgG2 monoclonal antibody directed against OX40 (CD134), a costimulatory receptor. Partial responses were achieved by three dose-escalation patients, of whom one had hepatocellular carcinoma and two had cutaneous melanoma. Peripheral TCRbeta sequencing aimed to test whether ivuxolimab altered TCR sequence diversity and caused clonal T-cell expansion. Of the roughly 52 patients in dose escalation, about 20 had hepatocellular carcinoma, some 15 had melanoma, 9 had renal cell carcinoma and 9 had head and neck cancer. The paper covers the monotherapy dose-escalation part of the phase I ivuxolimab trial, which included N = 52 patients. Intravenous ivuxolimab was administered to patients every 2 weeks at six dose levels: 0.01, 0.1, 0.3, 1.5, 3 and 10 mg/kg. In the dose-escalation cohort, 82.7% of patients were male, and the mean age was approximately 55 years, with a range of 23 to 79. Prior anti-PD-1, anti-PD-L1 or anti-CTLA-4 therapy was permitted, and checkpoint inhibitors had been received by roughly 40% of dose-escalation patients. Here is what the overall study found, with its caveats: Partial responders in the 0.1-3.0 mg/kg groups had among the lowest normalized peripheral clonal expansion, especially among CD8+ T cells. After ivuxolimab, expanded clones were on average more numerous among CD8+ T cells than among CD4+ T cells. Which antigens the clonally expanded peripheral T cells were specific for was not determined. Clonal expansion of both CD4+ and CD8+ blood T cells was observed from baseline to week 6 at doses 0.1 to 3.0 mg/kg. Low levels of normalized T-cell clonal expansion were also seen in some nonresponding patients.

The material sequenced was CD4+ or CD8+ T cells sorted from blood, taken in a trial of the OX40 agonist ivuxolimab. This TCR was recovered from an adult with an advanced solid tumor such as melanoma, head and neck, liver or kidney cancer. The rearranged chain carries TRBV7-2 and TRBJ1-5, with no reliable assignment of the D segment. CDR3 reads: CASSSLEGKQPQHF. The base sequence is TGTGCCAGCAGCTCCCTGGAGGGAAAACAGCCCCAGCATTTT.